This T cell receptor beta chain was captured in a study of tumor and adjacent non-tumor tissue in lung cancer. Study outcomes and limitations: Higher tumor TCR diversity was associated with shorter survival.

This sample's RNA came from whole unsorted tissue. This non-tumor lung sample came from over 3 cm beyond the tumor edge. The library came from three nested PCR rounds adapted from ARM-PCR protocols. TCRdb recomputed calls from the multiplex PCR reads with MiXCR, one row per CDR3 protein. Of around 99,000 distinct CDR3 sequences listed, 60% to 70% are singletons. The V and J ends lost 6 bases and 1 base respectively, with 8 bases between them. The CDR3 length is 13 residues. Germline CDR1 MDHEN, CDR2 SYDVKM. Turning to this clonotype: Antigen unknown.

The material sequenced was distant non-tumor lung tissue. V gene TRBV28 combines with J gene TRBJ2-3; D ambiguous. The TCR sequence derives from a man aged 55 to 70 with non-small cell lung cancer. CDR3 in DNA: TGTGCCAGCAGAGACTGGGGCACAGATACGCAGTATTTT. This translates into CASRDWGTDTQYF.